Listed here are 5 T cell receptor beta chains from one sample, sequenced in a study of blood T cell repertoires in COVID-19 (dated by TCRdb to 2019 to 2021). The receptor library was made with the immunoSEQ multiplex PCR assay. TCRdb holds this immuneACCESS table with in-frame rearrangements only. Some clones are missing; in checked studies, unresolved V genes explain under half, and the rest has no known cause. This sample comprises tens of thousands of clones, approximately 90% of them detected only once. Jointly, the top ten make up approximately 15% of the sample. Specimen: peripheral blood. The receptors were sampled from a man aged 65 to 85 with active or convalescent COVID-19.

The V call is TRBV5-1, the J call TRBJ1-6; 7 bases agree with TRBD1. Germline V gene data show CDR1 as SGHRS and CDR2 as YFSETQ. After removal of 4 bases from V and 0 bases from J, the junction contained 10 bases not matched to a gene. There are 18 residues in the CDR3. The CDR3 region is CASSLGQQGSSYNSPLHF. Here the CDR3 DNA reads TGCGCCAGCAGCCTGGGACAACAGGGGAGCTCCTATAATTCACCCCTCCACTTT.

This clone was seen just once. The chain is built from TRBV6-5 and TRBJ2-1; 7 bases agree with TRBD2. The germline V gene has CDR1 MNHEY and CDR2 SVGAGI. Trimming cost V 11 bases and J 9 bases; bases outside gene matches: 16. The CDR3 extends over 14 amino acids. The CDR3 DNA sequence: TGTGCCGCCTCCTCCCGGGATTCGGGGGGTGAGCAGTTCTTC. It yields the protein CAASSRDSGGEQFF.

CDR3 nucleotide sequence: TGTGCCAGCAGCTTCTCTTGGGCAGGGGGTCCCGATGGCTACACCTTC. Protein product: CASSFSWAGGPDGYTF. This chain uses TRBV7-6 with TRBJ1-2; 7 nucleotides match TRBD1. CDR1 is SGHVS and CDR2 is FNYEAQ in the germline V gene. This CDR3 spans 16 amino acids. The junction had 13 bases not matched to a gene; V was cut back by 3 bases and J by 6 bases.

The chain has TRBV18 and TRBJ1-1; D ambiguous. V lost 0 bases to trimming and J lost 6 bases, with 17 bases between them. The CDR3 totals 16 residues. CDR1 KGHSH and CDR2 LQKENI come from the germline V gene. DNA for the CDR3: TGTGCCAGCTCACCACCGGAGGGATATTTAAAGGCTGAAGCTTTCTTT. Translating gives CASSPPEGYLKAEAFF. Together with reference TRBV18 and TRBJ1-1, the CDR3 gives the full variable domain: NAGVMQNPRHLVRRRGQEARLRCSPMKGHSHVYWYRQLPEEGLKFMVYLQKENIIDESGMPKERFSAEFPKEGPSILRIQQVVRGDSAAYFCASSPPEGYLKAEAFFGQGTRLTVV.

This chain connects TRBV6-2 or TRBV6-3 to TRBJ1-4, with 7 positions matching TRBD1. This CDR3 contains 13 residues. V shed 2 bases and J 7 bases; nucleotides not matched to a gene: 1. Germline V gene sequence: CDR1 MNHEY, CDR2 SVGEGT. CDR3 DNA: TGTGCCAGCAGTTACAACAGGGGTGAAAAACTGTTTTTT. Translated, it gives CASSYNRGEKLFF.